Below are 25 T cell receptor beta chains sequenced from a single sample in a study of blood T cells in healthy people across ages. Through a sample-barcoded 5' primer and a J-beta primer mix, a second PCR was run for 7 to 11 cycles. TCRdb analysed the 5' RACE reads with MiXCR anew, one entry per CDR3 protein. The table includes more than 550,000 distinct CDR3 sequences, 22% detected once. The sequencing sample was made of blood. These receptors came from a man aged 70 or older in good health.

There are a few counts of this clonotype. The chain recombines TRBV4-3 with TRBJ2-1; 12 nucleotides align to TRBD2. The CDR3 is 13 amino acids. The germline V gene has CDR1 LGHNA and CDR2 YSLEER. Trimming took 4 bases from V and 11 from J; bases not matched to a gene: 3. In nucleotides, the CDR3 is TGCGCCAGCAGCCCGACTAGCGGGAGACAGCAGTTCTTC. Its translation is CASSPTSGRQQFF.

There are many counts of this clonotype. The CDR3 region is CASSFRTGTTGELFF. In DNA, the CDR3 is TGTGCCAGCAGTTTTAGGACAGGAACCACCGGGGAGCTGTTTTTT. The chain is built from TRBV12-3 or TRBV12-4 and TRBJ2-2, with 7 positions matching TRBD1. The CDR3 contains 15 residues. The V gene end was trimmed by 3 bases and the J gene end by 4 bases; junction bases not matched to a gene: 5.

The chain combines TRBV4-3 with TRBJ2-4; 7 bases align to TRBD1. This CDR3 has 15 residues. Trimming cost V 4 bases and J 0 bases; bases outside gene matches: 3. The V gene's germline CDR1 is LGHNA and CDR2 YSLEER. The CDR3 sequence is CASSRTGLAKNIQYF. CDR3 sequence (DNA): TGCGCCAGCAGCCGGACAGGACTAGCCAAAAACATTCAGTACTTC.

This chain joins TRBV10-3 and TRBJ2-3; TRBD2 agrees at 13 bases. This CDR3 region has 17 residues. V lost 0 bases to trimming and J lost 2 bases; unmatched junction nucleotides: 2. Germline-derived CDR1 and CDR2 are ENHRY and SYGVKD. The DNA of the CDR3 is TGTGCCATCAGTGAGTCGGGACTAGCGGGATCCACAGATACGCAGTATTTT. This codes for CAISESGLAGSTDTQYF.

V usage is TRBV6-6 and J usage is TRBJ1-2; TRBD1 matches at 7 bases. The V segment lost 6 bases and the J segment 0 bases; nucleotides outside the gene matches: 7. The CDR3 covers 15 residues. The germline V gene encodes CDR1 MNHNY and CDR2 SVGAGI (reference sequence). The CDR3 region has the DNA TGTGCCAGCAGACACCGACAGGGCGCTAACTATGGCTACACCTTC. Translated: CASRHRQGANYGYTF.

This chain connects TRBV7-2 to TRBJ1-3; the D gene is possibly TRBD1 (5 bases). Germline lookup yields CDR1 SGHTA and CDR2 FQGNSA. V was shortened by 5 bases and J by 2 bases, with 13 bases between the two germline ends. The CDR3 has 15 amino acids. The chain's CDR3 is CASSISGTTGNTIYF. As DNA, the CDR3 is TGTGCCAGCAGCATATCCGGGACGACTGGAAACACCATATATTTT.

This clonotype was seen a few times. The chain is built from TRBV6-1 and TRBJ2-5, with TRBD2 identical over 13 bases. The ends lost 6 bases at V and 5 bases at J; junction bases unmatched: 9. CDR3 length: 16 residues. Germline V gives CDR1 MNHNS, CDR2 SASEGT. The CDR3 here is CASSPTSGREWETQYF. In DNA, the CDR3 is TGTGCCAGCAGCCCAACTAGCGGGAGGGAGTGGGAGACCCAGTACTTC.

This clonotype was detected a few times. The CDR3 DNA follows: TGTGCCAGCAGCTTATTGGGACAGGGAACACACTACGAGCAGTACGTC. Its protein product is CASSLLGQGTHYEQYV. The chain has TRBV7-9 and TRBJ2-7; TRBD1 matches 9 bases. The CDR3 is 16 amino acids. After removal of 2 bases from V and 3 bases from J, the junction contained 8 bases not matched to a gene. Looked up from germline, CDR1 is SEHNR and CDR2 is FQNEAQ (reference sequence).

A few counts support this clonotype. The chain employs TRBV3-1 and TRBJ1-1; 11 positions agree with TRBD1. The V gene end was trimmed by 8 bases and the J gene end by 5 bases; junction bases not matched to a gene: 10. This CDR3 spans 15 amino acids. Germline V gene data show CDR1 as LGHDT and CDR2 as YNNKEL (reference sequence). Written as DNA, the CDR3 is TGTGCCAGCGGACAACGGGACAGGGGGACAACTGAAGCTTTCTTT. Translation gives CASGQRDRGTTEAFF. Looking up the rest from reference TRBV3-1 and TRBJ1-1 gives the full variable domain: DTAVSQTPKYLVTQMGNDKSIKCEQNLGHDTMYWYKQDSKKFLKIMFSYNNKELIINETVPNRFSPKSPDKAHLNLHINSLELGDSAVYFCASGQRDRGTTEAFFGQGTRLTVV.

The J gene is TRBJ2-5, the V gene TRBV20-1; no reliable D call. The CDR3 loop spans 11 amino acids. Per the germline V gene, CDR1 is DFQATT and CDR2 is SNEGSKA (reference sequence). The V gene lost 4 bases and the J gene lost 3 bases, with 6 bases spanning the gap. The CDR3 spells CSAISEETQYF. CDR3 coding DNA: TGCAGTGCTATTTCGGAAGAGACCCAGTACTTC.

This clonotype was seen a few times. J is TRBJ2-3 and V is TRBV5-1; D possibly matches TRBD1 or TRBD2 (6 bases each). The V end was cut by 0 bases, the J end by 6 bases, with 17 bases between. This CDR3 has 16 residues. In germline, CDR1 is SGHRS, CDR2 YFSETQ. CDR3 region: CASSLDGFPGADTQYF. CDR3 nucleotides: TGCGCCAGCAGCTTGGACGGCTTCCCGGGGGCGGATACGCAGTATTTT.

The chain combines TRBV7-8 with TRBJ1-5, with 7 bases fitting TRBD1. Germline loops: CDR1 SGHVS, CDR2 FQNEAQ. Germline trimming cut 0 bases from V and 1 base from J; bases unmatched to any gene: 3. The CDR3 is made up of 16 amino acids. CDR3 sequence: CASSLANRGSNQPQHF. CDR3 nucleotide sequence: TGTGCCAGCAGCTTAGCGAACAGGGGAAGCAATCAGCCCCAGCATTTT.

This clonotype occurred many times. This chain uses TRBV6-5 with TRBJ2-5; TRBD2 aligns across 7 bases. Germline lookup yields CDR1 MNHEY and CDR2 SVGAGI. The CDR3 has 15 residues. V was pared by 7 bases and J by 4 bases, with 12 bases of the junction left unmatched. The CDR3 here is CASTRTSGRPETQYF. DNA of the CDR3: TGTGCCAGCACGAGGACTAGTGGGAGGCCAGAGACCCAGTACTTC.

Only a few counts were recorded for this clonotype. The chain uses TRBV6-6 and TRBJ1-3; D is unresolved. Trimming left V 1 base short and J 0 bases short, with 13 bases between. Germline CDR1 is MNHNY and CDR2 is SVGAGI (reference sequence). This CDR3 has 17 amino acids. The CDR3 DNA reads TGTGCCAGCAGTTACTATGTGGGAGGGAGCTCTGGAAACACCATATATTTT. It encodes CASSYYVGGSSGNTIYF.

This clonotype was observed a few times. The chain couples TRBV6-6 to TRBJ2-7; D is perhaps TRBD1 (6 bases). Trimming took off 2 bases at V and 5 bases at J, with 16 bases between the two ends. Germline V lookup: CDR1 MNHNY, CDR2 SVGAGI (reference sequence). The CDR3 extends over 15 amino acids. CDR3 nucleotide sequence: TGTGCCAGCAGTTACGAGGGGCAGGGGCGCAACGAGCAGTACTTC. As protein: CASSYEGQGRNEQYF.

This clonotype was seen a few times. The chain links TRBV20-1 to TRBJ1-6; D may be TRBD1 (5 bases). Trimming pared 1 base from V and 6 bases from J, leaving 10 bases between. The CDR3 has 14 residues. The germline gives CDR1 DFQATT, CDR2 SNEGSKA (reference sequence). The CDR3 nucleotides read TGCAGTGCTAGAGGACCAGGGCCTAATTCACCCCTCCACTTT. This encodes CSARGPGPNSPLHF.

As for this clonotype: A much larger clone differs by one base, so this may be a read error. The rearrangement joins TRBV29-1 to TRBJ2-1; D is ambiguous. Germline V gene data show CDR1 as SQVTM and CDR2 as ANQGSEA. V lost 6 bases to trimming and J lost 1 base, with 10 bases between them. The CDR3 runs 13 residues. In DNA form, the CDR3 reads TGCAGCGTAGTGGCCTGTTCCTACAATGAGCAGTTCTTC. Translating it yields CSVVACSYNEQFF.

This chain connects TRBV7-2 to TRBJ2-3, with TRBD1 matching over 10 bases. Unmatched junction bases numbered 5, after V lost 8 bases and J lost 3 bases. CDR3 size: 14 residues. The germline CDR1 and CDR2 sequences are SGHTA and FQGNSA. CDR3 sequence (DNA): TGTGCCAGCGTCTGGGACAGGGGAACAGATACGCAGTATTTT. Translated: CASVWDRGTDTQYF.

This clonotype came up a few times. CDR3 nucleotide sequence: TGTGCCAGCGGACAGGGGGCCAACGAGCAGTACTTC. It specifies CASGQGANEQYF. V is TRBV12-3 or TRBV12-4 and J is TRBJ2-1; TRBD1 agrees at 11 bases. The better agreement between TRBJ2-7 and the DNA end casts doubt on the J call. The CDR3 spans 12 residues.

This clonotype was counted between two and nine times. This chain uses TRBV7-9 with TRBJ2-7; D may match TRBD1 or TRBD2 (5 bases each). The ends were cut back, 3 bases at V and 2 bases at J, with 11 bases in the middle. The germline gives CDR1 SEHNR, CDR2 FQNEAQ (reference sequence). The CDR3 extends over 14 amino acids. CDR3 DNA sequence: TGTGCCAGCAGCTTGGAGGCAGGGCCCTACGAGCAGTACGTC. As protein: CASSLEAGPYEQYV.

The chain carries TRBV2 and TRBJ1-1; the D gene is possibly TRBD1 (5 bases). This CDR3 region has 15 residues. V lost 6 bases to trimming and J lost 3 bases, with 17 bases between them. Per the germline V gene, CDR1 is SNHLY and CDR2 is FYNNEI. The CDR3 sequence is CASRAPGPRDTEAFF. The CDR3 nucleotides read TGTGCCAGCAGGGCCCCGGGACCTCGGGACACTGAAGCTTTCTTT.

This clonotype was seen more than once but under ten times. The CDR3 region has the DNA TGCAGTGCCCGAACAGAGGGCAGGACTGAAGCTTTCTTT. This sequence encodes CSARTEGRTEAFF. V gene TRBV20-1 combines with J gene TRBJ1-1, with D unclear. V was shortened by 6 bases and J by 5 bases, with 16 bases between the two germline ends. The CDR3 contains 13 residues. CDR1 and CDR2 (germline): DFQATT, SNEGSKA (reference sequence).

As regards this clonotype: One end of the junction does not line up with germline, which may come from a read error. This chain joins TRBV12-3 or TRBV12-4 and TRBJ2-3, with a possible D match to TRBD1 (6 bases). The CDR3 covers 16 residues. The CDR3 nucleotides are TGTGCCAGCAGTAGTAGGAGCAGGGGAAGGGCAGATACGCAGTATTTC. It encodes CASSSRSRGRADTQYF.

The CDR3 reads CASSLTKLAGGTEYF. CDR3 nucleotides: TGTGCCAGCAGCTTGACAAAACTAGCGGGGGGGACGGAGTACTTC. V is TRBV5-6 and J is TRBJ2-7; 13 positions match TRBD2. Germline values: CDR1 SGHDT, CDR2 YYEEEE. The CDR3 has 15 residues. The ends lost 1 base at V and 11 bases at J; junction bases unmatched: 9.

This rearrangement joins TRBV6-6 to TRBJ2-5; TRBD2 matches at 9 bases. There are 12 residues in the CDR3. Trimming took 6 bases from V and 8 from J; bases not matched to a gene: 4. Germline CDR1 reads MNHNY; CDR2 reads SVGAGI (reference sequence). In nucleotides, the CDR3 is TGTGCCAGCAGCACTAGCGGGTCAACCCAGTACTTC. This sequence encodes CASSTSGSTQYF.